This TCR beta chain was obtained from a study of a mutant IDH1 vaccine in newly diagnosed glioma. Study context: Patients' prior therapy spanned radiotherapy, temozolomide, or both; most underwent both. Study-wide points: Most patients, approximately 93%, showed vaccine-induced immune responses. Pseudoprogression apparently lacked any relation to changes in top peripheral T cell clonotypes.

The time point is: week 23, last vaccination. Topical imiquimod was applied with each vaccine dose, which held 300 ug of mutant IDH1 20-mer peptide. Only in-frame clones appear in the TCRdb table, and some are missing; sequencing was by immunoSEQ multiplex PCR. The table lists almost 85,000 clones, roughly 85% of them singletons. About this clone: Its target is unknown.

This TCR was sampled from a young man with glioma. Some clones in this sample may be carry-over from other donors' samples. Sequences were derived from PBMCs, sampled from a glioma patient whose treatment included an IDH1 peptide vaccine.

The CDR3 loop reads CASSLRDPRREQYF. CDR3 bases: TGTGCCAGCAGCCTTAGGGACCCGAGGAGAGAGCAGTACTTC. This chain connects TRBV5-5 to TRBJ2-7; D tentatively reads TRBD1 or TRBD2 (5 bases each). Germline V gene lookup returns CDR1 SGHKS and CDR2 YYEKEE (reference sequence). The CDR3 is 14 amino acids. Trimming left V 4 bases short and J 7 bases short, with 18 bases between.